Each of the 30 T cell receptor beta chains below was sequenced from the same sample in a study of neoadjuvant anti-PD-1 for oral cavity cancer. The method was immunoSEQ multiplex PCR; TCRdb's version includes in-frame clones alone and lacks a portion of them. The top ten hold roughly 3% of the sample, which has about 16,000 clones, around 74% seen once. The source material was PBMCs, sampled before nivolumab (anti-PD-1) treatment. The receptors were sampled from a person aged 40-85 years with oral cavity squamous cell carcinoma.

V usage is TRBV28 and J usage is TRBJ2-3; 13 bases align to TRBD2. Germline loops: CDR1 MDHEN, CDR2 SYDVKM. This CDR3 spans 19 amino acids. V was clipped by 7 bases and J by 4 bases; unmatched bases: 17. In DNA, the CDR3 is TGTGCCAGCACCGGACTAGCGGGGGCAACTGGGAGCGGGTCAGATACGCAGTATTTT. Protein: CASTGLAGATGSGSDTQYF.

The chain employs TRBV5-1 and TRBJ1-1; D is unclear. This CDR3 is 15 amino acids long. Germline V CDR1 and CDR2: SGHRS, YFSETQ. V was cut by 5 bases and J by 6 bases, with 20 bases left in between. DNA for the CDR3: TGCGCCAGCAGTCCACTCCGAGACCCTTACGCTGAAGCTTTCTTT. As protein: CASSPLRDPYAEAFF.

The chain has TRBV11-3 and TRBJ2-7, with 7 bases lining up with TRBD2. This CDR3 has 13 residues. CDR1 and CDR2 (germline): SGHNT, YENEEA. V was pared by 5 bases and J by 6 bases, with 7 bases of the junction left unmatched. CDR3 DNA: TGTGCCAGCAGCCTCGTGGGCGGGAGCGAGCAGTACTTC. It codes for CASSLVGGSEQYF.

The chain carries TRBV7-9 and TRBJ1-1; possible D gene TRBD1, 6 bases. The length of the CDR3 is 15 residues. With 1 base removed from V and 1 base from J, the gap between germline ends came to 10 bases. Germline assignment: CDR1 SEHNR and CDR2 FQNEAQ (reference sequence). The CDR3 DNA is TGTGCCAGCAGCTTAGAGACAGGAGAGAACACTGAAGCTTTCTTT. As protein: CASSLETGENTEAFF.

On this clone: Other DNA sequences in this specimen translate into the identical CDR3. This chain joins TRBV30 and TRBJ2-3, with TRBD2 matching 8 bases. The CDR3 covers 14 residues. Germline CDR1 reads GTSNPN; CDR2 reads SVGIG (reference sequence). After removal of 0 bases from V and 6 bases from J, the junction contained 5 bases not matched to a gene. Here the CDR3 reads CAWSVSGRGDTQYF. CDR3 coding DNA: TGTGCCTGGAGTGTAAGCGGGAGAGGCGATACGCAGTATTTT.

V gene TRBV29-1 combines with J gene TRBJ1-1, with 7 nucleotides matching TRBD1. V gave up 4 bases and J gave up 2 bases; unmatched junction bases: 4. Per the germline V gene, CDR1 is SQVTM and CDR2 is ANQGSEA. The CDR3 is 13 residues long. CDR3 in amino acids: CSVVGTVNTEAFF. CDR3 DNA sequence: TGCAGCGTTGTCGGGACAGTCAACACTGAAGCTTTCTTT.

This clone was counted a few times. This chain uses TRBV14 with TRBJ1-1; D uncertain. This CDR3 is built from 13 residues. The ends were cut back, 8 bases at V and 1 base at J, with 11 bases in the middle. Germline V gene sequence: CDR1 SGHDN, CDR2 FVKESK. The CDR3 protein is CASSYTANTEAFF. The CDR3 DNA is TGTGCCAGCTCCTATACAGCGAACACTGAAGCTTTCTTT.

This sequence joins TRBV20-1 and TRBJ2-1; D gene uncertain. The V end lost 5 bases, the J end lost 11 bases, and 13 bases lay between the germline ends. This CDR3 is built from 11 residues. Germline V gives CDR1 DFQATT, CDR2 SNEGSKA (reference sequence). The CDR3 DNA reads as TGCAGTGCTCCAATTCTTCCCCAGCAGTTCTTC. Its translation is CSAPILPQQFF.

This rearrangement joins TRBV5-5 to TRBJ1-3; D may be TRBD1 (6 bases). Germline CDR1 and CDR2: SGHKS and YYEKEE (reference sequence). This CDR3 is 15 amino acids long. Trimming cost V 4 bases and J 3 bases, with 14 bases left between them. DNA for the CDR3: TGTGCCAGCAGCCAGATAGGGGGAGATGGAAACACCATATATTTT. This sequence encodes CASSQIGGDGNTIYF.

The genes are TRBV30 and TRBJ2-4; 10 nucleotides agree with TRBD2. The CDR3 is 14 amino acids. With V trimmed by 2 bases and J by 4 bases, 2 bases remained unmatched. The germline gives CDR1 GTSNPN, CDR2 SVGIG (reference sequence). This CDR3 reads CAWSRTSGKNIQYF. CDR3 in DNA: TGTGCCTGGAGTCGGACTAGCGGAAAAAACATTCAGTACTTC.

The chain joins TRBV6-6 to TRBJ2-2; possibly TRBD1 or TRBD2 for D (5 bases each). Per the germline V gene, CDR1 is MNHNY and CDR2 is SVGAGI (reference sequence). This CDR3 region has 16 residues. V lost 0 bases, J lost 5 bases, and 13 bases lay in between. In DNA, the CDR3 is TGTGCCAGCAGTTACTCGGGGGTCCCTGGGACCGGGGAGCTGTTTTTT. Translation gives CASSYSGVPGTGELFF.

The chain joins TRBV11-3 to TRBJ2-3; TRBD2 matches 7 bases. The CDR3 has 19 amino acids. V lost 5 bases to trimming and J lost 4 bases; unmatched junction nucleotides: 21. Looked up from germline, CDR1 is SGHNT and CDR2 is YENEEA. The DNA for the CDR3 is TGTGCCAGCAGCGACAGAGGCCCCGGGACTATATTCTACCCAGATACGCAGTATTTT. Encoded protein: CASSDRGPGTIFYPDTQYF.

The chain uses TRBV19 and TRBJ2-2; 7 nucleotides match TRBD2. CDR1 and CDR2 (germline): LNHDA, SQIVND (reference sequence). Trimming at V came to 9 bases and at J to 4 bases, leaving 8 bases not matched to a gene. There are 14 residues in the CDR3. The DNA for the CDR3 is TGTGCCAGCCGGCGGGAGCGTTTCACCGGGGAGCTGTTTTTT. The encoded protein is CASRRERFTGELFF.

This clone has more than one count but fewer than ten. The chain has TRBV9 and TRBJ2-5; D not certain. Between the trimmed V and J ends, which lost 0 bases and 2 bases, there was a span of 11 bases. The CDR3 length is 15 residues. Germline V CDR1 and CDR2: SGDLS, YYNGEE. The CDR3 nucleotides read TGTGCCAGCAGCGTAGGGGGTGCCCTTCAAGAGACCCAGTACTTC. Protein product: CASSVGGALQETQYF.

This chain links TRBV11-3 with TRBJ2-1; TRBD1 might be the D (6 bases). V lost 1 base and J 9 bases, leaving 13 bases between the germline ends. Looked up from germline, CDR1 is SGHNT and CDR2 is YENEEA. This CDR3 is built from 14 residues. The CDR3 DNA follows: TGTGCCAGCAGCTTAGGAACAGGGACAAGTGAGCAGTTCTTC. Its translation is CASSLGTGTSEQFF.

This clone was observed a handful of times. The V gene is TRBV5-1, the J gene TRBJ1-1; D not resolved. The germline CDR1 and CDR2 sequences are SGHRS and YFSETQ. This CDR3 is built from 14 residues. The ends were cut back, 2 bases at V and 8 bases at J, with 16 bases in the middle. The DNA of the CDR3 is TGCGCCAGCAGCTTTATAGGTGCGACGGACGAAGCTTTCTTT. This translates into CASSFIGATDEAFF.

The rearrangement links TRBV6-1 to TRBJ2-5, with 11 bases identical to TRBD1. This CDR3 contains 14 residues. The junction had 6 bases not matched to a gene; V was cut back by 7 bases and J by 5 bases. In germline, CDR1 is MNHNS, CDR2 SASEGT. CDR3 amino acids: CASNGQGAGETQYF. CDR3 bases: TGTGCCAGCAACGGACAGGGGGCAGGGGAGACCCAGTACTTC.

The chain is built from TRBV25-1 and TRBJ2-5; 11 bases align to TRBD2. V dropped 6 bases and J dropped 2; count of bases not matched to a gene: 8. The CDR3 is 16 amino acids. In germline, CDR1 is MGHDK, CDR2 SYGVNS. The CDR3 sequence: CASRLGLAGVQETQYF. The DNA for the CDR3 is TGTGCCAGCAGGTTAGGACTAGCGGGCGTGCAAGAGACCCAGTACTTC.

This clone was counted a single time. The chain links TRBV4-1 to TRBJ1-1; no clear D. Germline CDR1 and CDR2: MGHRA and YSYEKL. V lost 10 bases and J lost 1, with 13 bases in between. The CDR3 extends over 13 amino acids. CDR3: CATRPGGNTEAFF. CDR3 bases: TGCGCCACTCGGCCGGGTGGGAACACTGAAGCTTTCTTT.

This sequence joins TRBV7-3 and TRBJ2-2, with a weak D call TRBD2 (6 bases). Germline-derived CDR1 and CDR2 are SGHTA and FQGTGA. Trimming took 4 bases from V and 1 from J, leaving 13 bases between them. The CDR3 has 16 amino acids. The DNA of the CDR3 is TGTGCCAGCAGCTCGGGACTCCCTGGGAACACCGGGGAGCTGTTTTTT. This encodes CASSSGLPGNTGELFF.

The CDR3 DNA follows: TGTGCCAGCCTGGTCGGGACAGGGGGACGAGGCTACACCTTC. Translation gives CASLVGTGGRGYTF. The rearrangement links TRBV6-6 to TRBJ1-2; 11 bases match TRBD1. CDR3 size: 14 residues. Germline CDR1 reads MNHNY; CDR2 reads SVGAGI (reference sequence). The V gene end was trimmed by 8 bases and the J gene end by 8 bases; junction bases not matched to a gene: 10.

This clone was recorded once. V gene TRBV25-1 combines with J gene TRBJ2-5, with D hard to call. The germline CDR1 and CDR2 sequences are MGHDK and SYGVNS. The CDR3 extends over 13 amino acids. Trimming pared 3 bases from V and 6 bases from J, leaving 11 bases between. The CDR3 loop reads CASSEVEKQTQYF. For the CDR3, the DNA is TGTGCCAGCAGTGAGGTAGAAAAGCAGACCCAGTACTTC.

The chain combines TRBV6-5 with TRBJ2-1, with D perhaps matching TRBD2 (6 bases). V lost 5 bases, J lost 3 bases, and 11 bases lay in between. The length of the CDR3 is 14 residues. Germline V gene lookup returns CDR1 MNHEY and CDR2 SVGAGI. CDR3 coding DNA: TGTGCCAGCAGTGTTCGGGAGAGCTACAATGAGCAGTTCTTC. Protein product: CASSVRESYNEQFF.

The sample holds one count of this clone. The chain employs TRBV6-6 and TRBJ2-7; TRBD2 matches 8 bases. Germline assignment: CDR1 MNHNY and CDR2 SVGAGI (reference sequence). The CDR3 consists of 15 residues. V shed 6 bases and J 5 bases; nucleotides not matched to a gene: 12. The CDR3 reads CASRDASGRVHEQYF. The CDR3 DNA follows: TGTGCCAGCAGGGACGCGAGCGGGAGAGTCCACGAGCAGTACTTC.

This chain uses TRBV5-5 with TRBJ2-7; D might be TRBD1 or TRBD2, each matching 5 bases. The CDR3 runs to 14 residues. Germline V CDR1 and CDR2: SGHKS, YYEKEE (reference sequence). Deletions cut 4 bases from V and 2 bases from J, with 13 bases between. CDR3 nucleotides: TGTGCCAGCAGCCCCCGGGACGGAACCTACGAGCAGTACTTC. This translates into CASSPRDGTYEQYF. Using reference TRBV5-5 and TRBJ2-7 for the parts outside the CDR3, the full variable domain is DAGVTQSPTHLIKTRGQQVTLRCSPISGHKSVSWYQQVLGQGPQFIFQYYEKEERGRGNFPDRFSARQFPNYSSELNVNALLLGDSALYLCASSPRDGTYEQYFGPGTRLTVT.

The V gene is TRBV7-2, the J gene TRBJ1-5, with D unclear. Looked up from germline, CDR1 is SGHTA and CDR2 is FQGNSA. The CDR3 is 13 amino acids. The germline V and J ends were trimmed by 5 bases and 3 bases, with 8 bases remaining between them. The chain's CDR3 is CASSMAHNQPQHF. The CDR3 bases are TGTGCCAGCAGCATGGCCCACAATCAGCCCCAGCATTTT.

This chain joins TRBV10-3 and TRBJ2-3, with TRBD2 matching 8 bases. This CDR3 is 15 amino acids long. Germline assignment: CDR1 ENHRY and CDR2 SYGVKD. J gave up 4 bases and V 9 bases, and 12 bases lay outside the gene matches. CDR3 residues: CAIRPGLAGSDTQYF. CDR3 coding DNA: TGTGCCATAAGACCTGGACTAGCAGGATCAGATACGCAGTATTTT.

The genes are TRBV27 and TRBJ2-3, with 11 bases fitting TRBD2. V dropped 4 bases and J dropped 0; count of bases not matched to a gene: 12. The CDR3 is made up of 19 amino acids. CDR1 is MNHEY, CDR2 SMNVEV, per germline (reference sequence). The CDR3 DNA follows: TGTGCCAGCAGTTCCCTACTAGCGGGAGTCCCCCTTAGCACAGATACGCAGTATTTT. It translates to CASSSLLAGVPLSTDTQYF.

The CDR3 spells CAWRAAPGQRDTEAFF. The CDR3 DNA reads TGTGCCTGGAGAGCGGCGCCGGGACAGAGAGACACTGAAGCTTTCTTT. The V call is TRBV30, the J call TRBJ1-1, with 7 bases that match TRBD1. The CDR3 totals 16 residues. The V gene's germline CDR1 is GTSNPN and CDR2 SVGIG (reference sequence). With V trimmed by 3 bases and J by 3 bases, 13 bases remained unmatched.

This rearrangement joins TRBV5-5 to TRBJ2-7; 9 nucleotides agree with TRBD1. The CDR3 is made up of 14 amino acids. Trimming cost V 3 bases and J 2 bases; bases outside gene matches: 3. Germline CDR1 is SGHKS and CDR2 is YYEKEE (reference sequence). The CDR3 loop is CASSWGQGTYEQYF. The CDR3 DNA follows: TGTGCCAGCAGCTGGGGACAGGGTACCTACGAGCAGTACTTC.